This T cell receptor beta chain was sequenced during a study of pediatric ulcerative colitis. Rectal tissue came from one to two pinch biopsies taken at colonoscopy. Controls had colonoscopy for suspected IBD, with normal endoscopy and no IBD the following year. This clone was detected only once. Its antigen remains unknown. This CDR3 contains 14 residues. The J segment lost 13 bases and the V segment lost 3 bases, leaving 11 bases of the junction unmatched. CDR1 and CDR2 from the germline V gene are MNHNS and SASEGT. The method was immunoSEQ multiplex PCR; TCRdb's version includes in-frame clones alone and lacks a portion of them. Of 10,000 to 13,000 clones in the sample, roughly 82% were seen once. Points from the study as a whole: Blood-rectal clonal overlap within each person was significantly higher in ulcerative colitis patients than controls. Clonal expansions reduced rectal repertoire diversity in acute severe colitis. A couple of rectal CDR3 clonotypes occurred in all ulcerative colitis patients.

The chain employs TRBV6-1 and TRBJ1-4, with 7 bases aligning to TRBD1. Sequencing was performed on gut tissue. The receptor was isolated from a girl aged 5 to 17 who was a control in a study of pediatric ulcerative colitis. CDR3 nucleotide sequence: TGTGCCAGCAGTGACCTAACATCAGGGGGTAGACTGTTTTTT. Translated, it gives CASSDLTSGGRLFF.